The 7 T cell receptor beta chains presented below share a single source sample, sequenced in a study of monozygotic twins with cystic fibrosis. Method: immunoSEQ multiplex PCR; TCRdb's copy keeps in-frame clones and lacks some. The sample consists of roughly 32,000 clones, about 96% of them appearing once. Sequencing was performed on blood. Receptors were obtained from a girl aged 2 to 10 with cystic fibrosis.

The rearrangement joins TRBV29-1 to TRBJ2-5, with a weak D call TRBD2 (6 bases). Germline V CDR1 and CDR2: SQVTM, ANQGSEA. The CDR3 covers 13 residues. Deletions cut 6 bases from V and 4 bases from J, with 15 bases between. As DNA, the CDR3 is TGCAGCGTCGAGACTAGTCCCCTAGAGACCCAGTACTTC. This sequence encodes CSVETSPLETQYF.

The J gene is TRBJ1-2, the V gene TRBV29-1, with D uncertain. The CDR3 sequence is 11 residues long. In germline, CDR1 is SQVTM, CDR2 ANQGSEA. Trimming removed 6 bases from V and 2 bases from J, with 7 bases in between. CDR3 sequence: CSVEENYGYTF. The DNA of the CDR3 is TGCAGCGTAGAGGAAAACTATGGCTACACCTTC.

This chain joins TRBV2 and TRBJ2-1, with D uncertain. Trimming shortened V by 1 base and J by 5 bases, and 12 bases separated the two germline ends. This CDR3 contains 15 residues. Germline CDR1 and CDR2: SNHLY and FYNNEI. CDR3 DNA: TGTGCCAGCAGTGAAGACTATTCCAACCACAATGAGCAGTTCTTC. Translating gives CASSEDYSNHNEQFF.

The rearrangement links TRBV6-6 to TRBJ1-4, with 8 bases lining up with TRBD1. Germline V CDR1 and CDR2: MNHNY, SVGAGI (reference sequence). V dropped 7 bases and J dropped 7; count of bases not matched to a gene: 5. The length of the CDR3 is 13 residues. The CDR3 region is CASKGQGGEKLFF. The CDR3 coding sequence is TGTGCCAGCAAAGGACAGGGTGGTGAAAAACTGTTTTTT.

This clone is a singleton in its sample. The chain uses TRBV10-1 and TRBJ2-7; D uncertain. Germline assignment: CDR1 WNHNN and CDR2 SYGVQD (reference sequence). The CDR3 spans 11 residues. Trimming removed 4 bases from V and 7 bases from J, with 8 bases in between. The CDR3 DNA follows: TGCGCCAGCAGTGCAGGACGGGAGCAGTACTTC. Its translation: CASSAGREQYF.

This chain joins TRBV14 and TRBJ1-3; 8 bases are shared with TRBD1. CDR1 is SGHDN, CDR2 FVKESK, per germline. There are 15 residues in the CDR3. V dropped 4 bases and J dropped 7; count of bases not matched to a gene: 9. The CDR3: CASSLRGQGANTIYF. In DNA form, the CDR3 reads TGTGCCAGCAGCCTAAGAGGGCAGGGGGCGAACACCATATATTTT.

CDR3 nucleotides: TGTGCCAGCAGTTTCCCCTCCTACGAGCAGTACTTC. This sequence encodes CASSFPSYEQYF. V gene TRBV28 combines with J gene TRBJ2-7; D is undetermined. V was shortened by 3 bases and J by 0 bases, with 3 bases between the two germline ends. CDR3 length: 12 residues. Germline CDR1 reads MDHEN; CDR2 reads SYDVKM.